Presented here are 19 T cell receptor beta chains from one specimen sequenced in a study of blood T cell repertoires in COVID-19. The method was immunoSEQ multiplex PCR; TCRdb's version includes in-frame clones alone and lacks a portion of them. The repertoire includes around 40,000 clones, approximately 85% of them detected once, and 20% to 30% sits in the top ten. Sequenced: peripheral blood. These receptor sequences come from a man in his 70s with acute or convalescent COVID-19.

Here the CDR3 reads CASSLGTDTQYF. CDR3 bases: TGTGCCAGCAGCCTCGGGACAGATACGCAGTATTTT. The chain employs TRBV11-1 and TRBJ2-3; D remains unclear. Per the germline V gene, CDR1 is SGHAT and CDR2 is FQDESV (reference sequence). Deletions cut 5 bases from V and 3 bases from J, with 6 bases between. The CDR3 runs to 12 residues. The whole variable domain, remainder taken from reference TRBV11-1 and TRBJ2-3, is EAEVAQSPRYKITEKSQAVAFWCDPISGHATLYWYRQILGQGPELLVQFQDESVVDDSQLPKDRFSAERLKGVDSTLKIQPAELGDSAMYLCASSLGTDTQYFGPGTRLTVL.

The chain has TRBV5-6 and TRBJ2-7; D gene ambiguous. From germline, CDR1 is SGHDT and CDR2 YYEEEE. CDR3 length: 13 residues. The V end was cut by 1 base, the J end by 2 bases, with 7 bases between. CDR3 sequence (DNA): TGTGCCAGCAGCTTGAACCCGGCCTACGAGCAGTACTTC. As protein: CASSLNPAYEQYF.

This clone has a single count. The chain is built from TRBV6-1 and TRBJ1-3; D is ambiguous. The CDR3 has 14 amino acids. Trimming pared 1 base from V and 2 bases from J, leaving 6 bases between. Germline loops: CDR1 MNHNS, CDR2 SASEGT. CDR3 sequence reads: CASSEGSTGNTIYF. The CDR3 DNA sequence: TGTGCCAGCAGTGAAGGATCTACTGGAAACACCATATATTTT.

This chain connects TRBV7-2 to TRBJ1-4; 10 bases align to TRBD1. V dropped 3 bases and J dropped 7; count of bases not matched to a gene: 2. Per the germline V gene, CDR1 is SGHTA and CDR2 is FQGNSA. The CDR3 extends over 14 amino acids. CDR3 sequence: CASSLDRGGEKLFF. DNA of the CDR3: TGTGCCAGCAGCTTGGACAGGGGGGGTGAAAAACTGTTTTTT.

This chain connects TRBV28 to TRBJ2-7; 11 nucleotides match TRBD2. With V trimmed by 7 bases and J by 5 bases, 7 bases remained unmatched. The CDR3 consists of 14 residues. Germline V gene sequence: CDR1 MDHEN, CDR2 SYDVKM. The CDR3 bases are TGTGCCAGCAAACCCGTTAGCGGGAGGGACGAGCAGTACTTC. Protein product: CASKPVSGRDEQYF.

This rearrangement joins TRBV27 to TRBJ1-5; 7 nucleotides agree with TRBD1. CDR3 size: 14 residues. V dropped 6 bases and J dropped 4; count of bases not matched to a gene: 6. Germline V CDR1 and CDR2: MNHEY, SMNVEV (reference sequence). DNA of the CDR3: TGTGCCAGCAGCCTCGACAGGGTGAATCAGCCCCAGCATTTT. Translation: CASSLDRVNQPQHF.

The chain joins TRBV7-9 to TRBJ2-1, with 7 bases identical to TRBD2. Germline-derived CDR1 and CDR2 are SEHNR and FQNEAQ (reference sequence). V dropped 3 bases and J dropped 4; count of bases not matched to a gene: 3. This CDR3 has 14 amino acids. CDR3: CASSFPGGYNEQFF. Written as DNA, the CDR3 is TGTGCCAGCAGCTTTCCCGGGGGGTACAATGAGCAGTTCTTC.

This rearrangement joins TRBV4-1 to TRBJ2-1; no clear D gene. The CDR3 is 12 amino acids. V lost 4 bases and J 5 bases, leaving 6 bases between the germline ends. Germline loops: CDR1 MGHRA, CDR2 YSYEKL. The CDR3 protein is CASSPTNNEQFF. In DNA form, the CDR3 reads TGCGCCAGCAGCCCGACAAACAATGAGCAGTTCTTC.

The chain has TRBV11-3 and TRBJ2-6, with D tentatively TRBD2 (5 bases). The CDR3 is 15 amino acids. Germline V gene sequence: CDR1 SGHNT, CDR2 YENEEA. The V and J ends lost 5 bases and 2 bases respectively, with 10 bases between them. Here the CDR3 reads CASSPPGAGANVLTF. CDR3 coding DNA: TGTGCCAGCAGCCCCCCCGGGGCTGGGGCCAACGTCCTGACTTTC.

The chain is built from TRBV4-1 and TRBJ2-7; 7 nucleotides align to TRBD1. This CDR3 is 14 amino acids long. CDR1 is MGHRA and CDR2 is YSYEKL in the germline V gene. With V trimmed by 1 base and J by 4 bases, 4 bases remained unmatched. DNA for the CDR3: TGCGCCAGCAGCCAAGTCCAGGGGGTTTACGAGCAGTACTTC. The encoded protein is CASSQVQGVYEQYF.

The chain recombines TRBV6-1 with TRBJ1-4; D might be TRBD1 (6 bases). Germline assignment: CDR1 MNHNS and CDR2 SASEGT. V was cut by 3 bases and J by 7 bases, with 9 bases left in between. CDR3 size: 13 residues. The CDR3 protein is CASSDRGGEKLFF. For the CDR3, the DNA is TGTGCCAGCAGTGACAGGGGCGGTGAAAAACTGTTTTTT.

The V call is TRBV10-3, the J call TRBJ2-7; 12 bases agree with TRBD1. V lost 8 bases and J lost 7; bases outside the gene matches: 12. The germline V gene encodes CDR1 ENHRY and CDR2 SYGVKD. The CDR3 runs 15 residues. The CDR3 sequence: CAIGPGQGALGEQYF. The CDR3 region has the DNA TGTGCCATCGGTCCGGGACAGGGGGCCCTCGGTGAGCAGTACTTC.

The CDR3 DNA sequence: TGTGCCAGCTCTTCCGGACTTAATGAAAAACTGTTTTTT. Encoded protein: CASSSGLNEKLFF. The chain combines TRBV18 with TRBJ1-4; D call uncertain. Trimming took off 6 bases at V and 4 bases at J, with 9 bases between the two ends. The germline gives CDR1 KGHSH, CDR2 LQKENI. The CDR3 is made up of 13 amino acids.

The chain links TRBV10-3 to TRBJ2-7; 7 bases agree with TRBD2. CDR3 length: 13 amino acids. Germline trimming cut 8 bases from V and 2 bases from J; bases unmatched to any gene: 6. Germline V gives CDR1 ENHRY, CDR2 SYGVKD. The CDR3 coding sequence is TGTGCCATCGCGGGGGACGCACCCTACGAGCAGTACTTC. It encodes CAIAGDAPYEQYF.

Details on this clone: Its ends do not fully match the called genes, so a read error is possible. This chain links TRBV24-1 with TRBJ2-3; 8 bases are shared with TRBD2. The CDR3 runs 16 residues. CDR1 and CDR2 (germline): KGHDR, SFDVKD. The CDR3 nucleotides read TGTGCCACCAGTGATTTGCACAGCGGGAGCACAGGTACGCAGTATTTT. Protein product: CATSDLHSGSTGTQYF.

Only a few counts were recorded for this clone. The chain links TRBV14 to TRBJ2-1; D unclear. Trimming left V 4 bases short and J 8 bases short, with 6 bases between. Germline CDR1 is SGHDN and CDR2 is FVKESK. The CDR3 length is 11 residues. In DNA, the CDR3 is TGTGCCAGCAGCCCAGGATATGAGCAGTTCTTC. Translation gives CASSPGYEQFF.

This chain links TRBV15 with TRBJ2-3, with 9 bases lining up with TRBD1. The CDR3 length is 17 residues. Trimming at V came to 3 bases and at J to 3 bases, leaving 10 bases not matched to a gene. CDR1 is LNHNV and CDR2 is YYDKDF in the germline V gene (reference sequence). For the CDR3, the DNA is TGTGCCACCAGCAGGAGTCGGGGGACAGGGTTGACAGATACGCAGTATTTT. It codes for CATSRSRGTGLTDTQYF.

This clone was detected only once. This chain connects TRBV9 to TRBJ2-1; D is perhaps TRBD2 (5 bases). This CDR3 spans 17 amino acids. V shed 0 bases and J shed 3 bases, with 16 bases lying between them. Germline lookup yields CDR1 SGDLS and CDR2 YYNGEE. This CDR3 reads CASSVATGSGYYNEQFF. CDR3 DNA sequence: TGTGCCAGCAGCGTAGCTACTGGGAGTGGGTACTACAATGAGCAGTTCTTC.

The chain has TRBV7-9 and TRBJ1-5, with a possible D match to TRBD1 (5 bases). The ends were cut back, 5 bases at V and 3 bases at J, with 8 bases in the middle. In germline, CDR1 is SEHNR, CDR2 FQNEAQ (reference sequence). The CDR3 loop spans 13 amino acids. The CDR3 region is CASSPDNNQPQHF. CDR3 nucleotide sequence: TGTGCCAGCAGCCCGGACAACAATCAGCCCCAGCATTTT.